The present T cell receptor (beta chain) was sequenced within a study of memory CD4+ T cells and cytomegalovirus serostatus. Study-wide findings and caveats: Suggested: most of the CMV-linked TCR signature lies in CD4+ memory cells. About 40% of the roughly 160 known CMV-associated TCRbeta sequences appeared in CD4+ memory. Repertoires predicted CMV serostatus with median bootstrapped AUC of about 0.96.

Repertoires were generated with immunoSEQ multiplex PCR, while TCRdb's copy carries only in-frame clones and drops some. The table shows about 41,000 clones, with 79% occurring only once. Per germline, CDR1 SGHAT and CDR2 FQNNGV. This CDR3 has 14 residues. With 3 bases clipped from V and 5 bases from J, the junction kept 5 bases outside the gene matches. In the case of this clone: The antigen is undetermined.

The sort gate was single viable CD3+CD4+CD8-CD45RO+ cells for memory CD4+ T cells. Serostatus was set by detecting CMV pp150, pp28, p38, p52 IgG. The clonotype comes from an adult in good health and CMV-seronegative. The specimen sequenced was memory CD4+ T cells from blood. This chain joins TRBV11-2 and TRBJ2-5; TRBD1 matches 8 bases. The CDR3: CASSFAGGMETQYF. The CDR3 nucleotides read TGTGCCAGCAGCTTTGCAGGGGGCATGGAGACCCAGTACTTC. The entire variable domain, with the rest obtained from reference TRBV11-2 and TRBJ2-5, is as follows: EAGVAQSPRYKIIEKRQSVAFWCNPISGHATLYWYQQILGQGPKLLIQFQNNGVVDDSQLPKDRFSAERLKGVDSTLKIQPAKLEDSAVYLCASSFAGGMETQYFGPGTRLLVL.